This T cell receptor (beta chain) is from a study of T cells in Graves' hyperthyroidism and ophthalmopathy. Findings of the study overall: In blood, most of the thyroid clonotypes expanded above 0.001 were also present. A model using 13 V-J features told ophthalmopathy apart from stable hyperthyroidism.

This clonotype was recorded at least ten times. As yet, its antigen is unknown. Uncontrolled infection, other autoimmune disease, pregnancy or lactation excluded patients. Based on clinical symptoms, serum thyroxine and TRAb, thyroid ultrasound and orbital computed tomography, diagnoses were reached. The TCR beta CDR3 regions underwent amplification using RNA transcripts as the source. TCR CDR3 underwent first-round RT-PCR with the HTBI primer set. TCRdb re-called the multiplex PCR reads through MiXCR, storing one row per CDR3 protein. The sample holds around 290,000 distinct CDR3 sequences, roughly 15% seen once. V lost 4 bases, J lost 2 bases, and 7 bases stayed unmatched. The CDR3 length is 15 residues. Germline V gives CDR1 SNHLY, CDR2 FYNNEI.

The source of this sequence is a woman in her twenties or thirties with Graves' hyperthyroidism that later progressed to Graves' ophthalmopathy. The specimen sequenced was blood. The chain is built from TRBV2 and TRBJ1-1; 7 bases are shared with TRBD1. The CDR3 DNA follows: TGTGCCAGCAGTGGACAGGGAGGAGGAAACACTGAAGCTTTCTTT. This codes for CASSGQGGGNTEAFF.